Sequencing of this TCR beta chain was carried out in a study of response to subunit inactivated influenza vaccine (dated by TCRdb to between 2017 and 2018). About the full investigation: Deep quantitative T cell receptor repertoire profiling was used in the study to track responses to a trivalent subunit inactivated influenza vaccine. The research as a whole found: The authors suggested that each seasonal influenza vaccination may recruit only a limited number of new T cells.

As for this clonotype: Its antigen remains undetermined. It has no much larger one-base neighbor in the sample; base qualities were not kept.

Spanning cysteine to phenylalanine, the CDR3 consists of 17 amino acids. The entry retains the CDR3 DNA only, 51 bases that are in frame from base 1. Looking up the germline V gene yields CDR1 SGDLS and CDR2 YYNGEE. After removal of 2 bases from V and 5 bases from J, the junction retains 9 bases not matched to a gene. Library preparation was by RT-PCR. Data came from an Illumina HiSeq 2500. Using fastp at Q25 and MiXCR, TCRdb reprocessed the public reads and kept productive beta chains. Identical CDR3 proteins give one entry, which carries the most common genes and DNA. The sample table holds 500,000 to 600,000 distinct CDR3 sequences, of which 6% to 9% were seen once. The ten largest clones add up to approximately 13% of the sample.

The chain is assembled from TRBV9 and TRBJ2-1, with 11 central nucleotides matching TRBD2. This material consisted of PBMCs from blood, taken 23 months after vaccination. This clonotype was obtained from a man aged 50-75 years who received an inactivated influenza vaccine. Donor details come from another sample of the same person, matched by shared clones. The CDR3 corresponds to CASSVFAGTSGDNEQFF. The nucleotides are TGTGCCAGCAGCGTTTTCGCCGGGACTAGCGGTGACAATGAGCAGTTCTTC.